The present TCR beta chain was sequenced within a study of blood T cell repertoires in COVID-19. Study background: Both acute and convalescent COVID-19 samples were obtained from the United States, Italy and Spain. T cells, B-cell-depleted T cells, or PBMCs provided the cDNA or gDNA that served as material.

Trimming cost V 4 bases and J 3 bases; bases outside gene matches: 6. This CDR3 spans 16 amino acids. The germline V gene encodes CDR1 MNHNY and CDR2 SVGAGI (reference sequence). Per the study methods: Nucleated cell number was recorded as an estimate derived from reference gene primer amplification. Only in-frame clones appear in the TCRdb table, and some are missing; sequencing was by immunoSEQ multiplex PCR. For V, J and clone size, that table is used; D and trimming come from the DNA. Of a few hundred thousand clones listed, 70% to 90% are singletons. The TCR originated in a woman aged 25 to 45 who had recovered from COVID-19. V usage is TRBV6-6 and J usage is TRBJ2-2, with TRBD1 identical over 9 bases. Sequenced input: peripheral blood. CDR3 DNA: TGTGCCAGCAGTTCCGGACAGGGGCGTTACACCGGGGAGCTGTTTTTT. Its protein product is CASSSGQGRYTGELFF.